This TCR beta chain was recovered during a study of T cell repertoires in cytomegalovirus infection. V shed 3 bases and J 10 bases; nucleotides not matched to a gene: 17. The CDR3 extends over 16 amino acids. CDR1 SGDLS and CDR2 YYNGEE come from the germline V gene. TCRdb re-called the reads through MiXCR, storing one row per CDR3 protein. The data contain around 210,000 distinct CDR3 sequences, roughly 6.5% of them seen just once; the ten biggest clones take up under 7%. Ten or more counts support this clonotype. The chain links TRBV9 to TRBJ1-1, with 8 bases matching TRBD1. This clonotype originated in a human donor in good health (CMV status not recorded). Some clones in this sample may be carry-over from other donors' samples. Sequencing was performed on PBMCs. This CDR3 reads CASSGGQEDLPGVAFF. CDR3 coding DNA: TGTGCCAGCAGCGGGGGACAGGAGGACCTTCCGGGGGTAGCTTTCTTT.